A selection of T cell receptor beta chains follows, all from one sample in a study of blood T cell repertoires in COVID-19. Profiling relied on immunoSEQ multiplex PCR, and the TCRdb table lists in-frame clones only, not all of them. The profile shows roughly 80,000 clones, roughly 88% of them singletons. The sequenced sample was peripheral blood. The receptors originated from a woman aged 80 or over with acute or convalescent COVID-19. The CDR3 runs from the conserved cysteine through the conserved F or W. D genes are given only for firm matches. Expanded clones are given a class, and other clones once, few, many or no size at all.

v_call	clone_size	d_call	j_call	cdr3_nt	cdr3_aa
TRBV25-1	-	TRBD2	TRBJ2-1	TGTGCCAGCAGTAGGACTAGCGGGGTGCGTTACAATGAGCAGTTCTTC	CASSRTSGVRYNEQFF
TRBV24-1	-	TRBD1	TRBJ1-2	TGTGCCACCAGTCCCGGGACAGGTTATGGCTACACCTTC	CATSPGTGYGYTF
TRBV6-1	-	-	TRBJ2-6	TGTGCCAGCAGTGAGGGGACTCTCGGGTTCCTGACTTTC	CASSEGTLGFLTF
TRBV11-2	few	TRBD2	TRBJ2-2	TGTGCCAGCAGCTTATTCCTAGCGGGAGGGGCCGGGGAGCTGTTTTTT	CASSLFLAGGAGELFF
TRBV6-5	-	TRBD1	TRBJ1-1	TGTGCCAGCAGTCGGGACAGGGGTGACACTGAAGCTTTCTTT	CASSRDRGDTEAFF
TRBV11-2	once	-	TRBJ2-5	TGTGCCAGCAGCTCCCGTGGGGGGATACAAGAGACCCAGTACTTC	CASSSRGGIQETQYF
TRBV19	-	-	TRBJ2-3	TGTGCCAGTAGTATGCTCCGTCCAGGGGACACAGATACGCAGTATTTT	CASSMLRPGDTDTQYF
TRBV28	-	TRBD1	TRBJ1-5	TGTGCCAGCAGTCTACCCCTAGACAGGGCAAGACAGCCCCAGCATTTT	CASSLPLDRARQPQHF
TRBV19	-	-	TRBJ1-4	TGTGCCAGTACCTCCCTCCTCGGTTCAACTAATGAAAAACTGTTTTTT	CASTSLLGSTNEKLFF
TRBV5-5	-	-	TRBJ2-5	TGTGCCAGCAGCTTGCCCCCCACAGGCCTTGGGGAGACCCAGTACTTC	CASSLPPTGLGETQYF
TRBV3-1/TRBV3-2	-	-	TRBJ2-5	TGTGCCAGCAGCCCGAGGGAGGTGGTAGAGACCCAGTACTTC	CASSPREVVETQYF
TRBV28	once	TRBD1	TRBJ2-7	TGTGCCAGCAGTTCGACAGGGCTCGAGCAGTACTTC	CASSSTGLEQYF
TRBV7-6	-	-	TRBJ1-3	TGTGCCAGCAGCGCTTTGGGGACTAGCTCTGGAAACACCATATATTTT	CASSALGTSSGNTIYF
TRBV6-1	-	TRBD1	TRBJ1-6	TGTGCCAGCAGTGACCACGGACAGGGCAATTCACCCCTCCACTTT	CASSDHGQGNSPLHF
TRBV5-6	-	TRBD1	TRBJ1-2	TGTGCCAGCAGCGCGACAGGGTTTGACGGCTACACCTTC	CASSATGFDGYTF
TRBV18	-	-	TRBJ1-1	TGTGCCAGCTCACCTCAGAAGAACACTGAAGCTTTCTTT	CASSPQKNTEAFF
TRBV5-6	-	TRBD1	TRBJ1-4	TGTGCCAGCAGCTGGGGGACAGGGGCTAATGAAAAACTGTTTTTT	CASSWGTGANEKLFF
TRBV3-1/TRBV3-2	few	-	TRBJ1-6	TGTGCCAGCAGCCAGTTTCGGGGGAGCTCCTATAATTCACCCCTCCACTTT	CASSQFRGSSYNSPLHF
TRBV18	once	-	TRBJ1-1	TGTGCCAGCTCACCCCGACGTTCACAGGACACTGAAGCTTTCTTT	CASSPRRSQDTEAFF
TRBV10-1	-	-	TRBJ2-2	TGCGCCAGCAGGGTCGGGACGAACACCGGGGAGCTGTTTTTT	CASRVGTNTGELFF
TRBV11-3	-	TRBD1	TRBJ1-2	TGTGCCAGCAGCATGACGTACAGGGGTAACTATGGCTACACCTTC	CASSMTYRGNYGYTF
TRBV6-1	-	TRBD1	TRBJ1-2	TGTGCCAGCAGTGACTTCAAGGGGACAGGCTACTGGTATGGCTACACCTTC	CASSDFKGTGYWYGYTF
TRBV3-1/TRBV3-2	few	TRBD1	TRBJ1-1	TGTGCCAGCAGCCAGAGAGGGGGCGAGACCTTTAAAGCTTTCTTT	CASSQRGGETFKAFF
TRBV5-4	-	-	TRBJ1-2	TGTGCCAGCAGCTTGGCAGGGCCCGGCTATGGCTACACCTTC	CASSLAGPGYGYTF
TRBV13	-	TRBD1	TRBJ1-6	TGTGCCAGCAGCTCCCGGACAGGTGGTTACTCACCCCTCCACTTT	CASSSRTGGYSPLHF
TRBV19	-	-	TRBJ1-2	TGTGCCAGTAGTATACGGACGGGAATGGGTAACTATGGCTACACCTTC	CASSIRTGMGNYGYTF
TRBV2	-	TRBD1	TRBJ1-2	TGTGCCAGCAGCCGGGACAGGGGAATCGATGGCTACACCTTC	CASSRDRGIDGYTF
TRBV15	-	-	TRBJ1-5	TGTGCCACCAGCAGAGGCAGGGCCAATCAGCCCCAGCATTTT	CATSRGRANQPQHF
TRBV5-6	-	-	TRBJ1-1	TGTGCCAGCAGCTTGATACGGGGGGACACTGAAGCTTTCTTT	CASSLIRGDTEAFF
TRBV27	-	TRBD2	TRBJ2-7	TGTGCCAGCAGTTCTCTTAGCGGGCGATCCTACGAGCAGTACTTC	CASSSLSGRSYEQYF
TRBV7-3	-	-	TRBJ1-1	TGTGCCAGCAGCTTAGGGGGGGCGAACACTGAAGCTTTCTTT	CASSLGGANTEAFF
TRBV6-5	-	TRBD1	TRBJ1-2	TGTGCCAGCAGTCCCCCGGGACAGGCTGGAGGCTACACCTTC	CASSPPGQAGGYTF
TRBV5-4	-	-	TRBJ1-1	TGTGCCAGCAGCCGACAAGAGAGCTTGAACACTGAAGCTTTCTTT	CASSRQESLNTEAFF
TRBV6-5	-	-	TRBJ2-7	TGTGCCAGCAGTTACTCGAGCAGGGACTACGAGCAGTACTTC	CASSYSSRDYEQYF
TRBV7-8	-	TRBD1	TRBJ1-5	TGTGCCAGCGGGGGACAGGGACTGTTCGGTGGCAATCAGCCCCAGCATTTT	CASGGQGLFGGNQPQHF
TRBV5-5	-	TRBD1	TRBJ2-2	TGTGCCAGCAGCTTGGAGGGACAGGGTCCAGGGGCCACCGGGGAGCTGTTTTTT	CASSLEGQGPGATGELFF
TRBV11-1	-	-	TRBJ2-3	TGTGCCAGCAGCCCCCGAGAAGGGGCAGATACGCAGTATTTT	CASSPREGADTQYF
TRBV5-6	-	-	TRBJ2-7	TGTGCCAGCAGCTCTAGGGCAGGGGTGAACGAGCAGTACTTC	CASSSRAGVNEQYF
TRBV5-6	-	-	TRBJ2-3	TGTGCCAGCAGCCCCCGCAGAATCACAGATACGCAGTATTTT	CASSPRRITDTQYF
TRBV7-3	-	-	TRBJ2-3	TGTGCCAGCAGCTTAGGACAGACCACAGATACGCAGTATTTT	CASSLGQTTDTQYF
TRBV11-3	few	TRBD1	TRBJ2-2	TGTGCCAGCAGCGCCCGACAGGGAGATAGTGGGGTCGGGGAGCTGTTTTTT	CASSARQGDSGVGELFF
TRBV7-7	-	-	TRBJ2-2	TGTGCTAGCAGCCCTTACTCGAACACCGGGGAGCTGTTTTTT	CASSPYSNTGELFF
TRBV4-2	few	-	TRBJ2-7	TGTGCCAGCAGCCAAACAAGCGAGCAGTACTTC	CASSQTSEQYF
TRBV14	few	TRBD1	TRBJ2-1	TGTGCCAGCAGCCTAAAGACAGGGGGCTCCTACAATGAGCAGTTCTTC	CASSLKTGGSYNEQFF
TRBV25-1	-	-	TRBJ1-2	TGTGCCAGCAGTGAATTAACCACGGGAGGCTACACCTTC	CASSELTTGGYTF
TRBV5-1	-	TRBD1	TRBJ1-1	TGCGCCAGCAGCTTTTACGACAGGGTCGGACCCGAAGCTTTCTTT	CASSFYDRVGPEAFF
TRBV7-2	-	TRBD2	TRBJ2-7	TGTGCCAGCAGCATGGGCGGGAGTAGATACGAGCAGTACTTC	CASSMGGSRYEQYF
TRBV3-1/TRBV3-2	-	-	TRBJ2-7	TGTGCCAGCAGCCAAAGAATGGCCGGGATGACCTACGAGCAGTACTTC	CASSQRMAGMTYEQYF
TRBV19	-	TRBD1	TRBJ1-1	TGTGCCAGTAGTAGTGCCAGGGGGTCCCTTATGAACACTGAAGCTTTCTTT	CASSSARGSLMNTEAFF
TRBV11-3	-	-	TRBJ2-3	TGTGCCAGCAGCTCCCGATGGGGGGAGAAATCAGATACGCAGTATTTT	CASSSRWGEKSDTQYF
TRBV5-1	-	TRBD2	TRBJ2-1	TGCGCCAGCAGCCCAGGACTAGCGGGAGGGTTGTACAATGAGCAGTTCTTC	CASSPGLAGGLYNEQFF
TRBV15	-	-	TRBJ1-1	TGTGCCACCAGCAGCATAGGACAGCCGAACACTGAAGCTTTCTTT	CATSSIGQPNTEAFF
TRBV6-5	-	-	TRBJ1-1	TGTGCCAGCAGGGGCGGGGGATATGACACTGAAGCTTTCTTT	CASRGGGYDTEAFF
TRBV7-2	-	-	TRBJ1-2	TGTGCCAGCAGCTCTTCCTCCTCCCTTCAGCGTGGCTACACCTTC	CASSSSSSLQRGYTF
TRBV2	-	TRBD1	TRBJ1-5	TGTGCCAGCAGTGCGGGACAGGGTAATCAGCCCCAGCATTTT	CASSAGQGNQPQHF
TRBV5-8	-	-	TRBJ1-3	TGTGCCAGCAGCTTGGAAGGGGGGGCTGGAAACACCATATATTTT	CASSLEGGAGNTIYF
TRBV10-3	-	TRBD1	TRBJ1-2	TGTGCCATCAGCAGGGACAGGGCTAACTATGGCTACACCTTC	CAISRDRANYGYTF